This is a list of T cell receptor beta chains from one sample in a study of glioma-infiltrating T cells. MiXCR, applied by TCRdb to the multiplex PCR reads, yields one record per CDR3 protein. The profile shows 110,000 or so distinct CDR3 sequences, 20% to 25% of them singletons. Sequenced: glioma tissue, nonneoplastic brain tissue, or PBMCs (not recorded which). The source of these receptors is a human donor with low-grade glioma or glioblastoma, undergoing nonglioma brain surgery, or in good health (not recorded which). Each CDR3 is given with its conserved first and last residue. The D gene is left open where the match is weak. Part of the rows lack a size; the others show once, few, many or a class for expanded clones.

TRBV28,.,many,TRBJ1-2,CASNRGENYGYTF,TGTGCCAGCAACCGAGGGGAGAACTATGGCTACACCTTC
TRBV6-1,TRBD1,many,TRBJ2-2,CASMPGTGGTGELFF,TGTGCCAGCATGCCTGGGACAGGAGGAACCGGGGAGCTGTTTTTT
TRBV12-3/TRBV12-4,.,many,TRBJ1-2,CASSSRLSYTF,TGTGCCAGCAGTTCGAGGCTCAGCTACACCTTC
TRBV29-1,TRBD2,many,TRBJ2-3,CSVDLAADTQYF,TGCAGCGTTGATCTAGCGGCAGATACGCAGTATTTT
TRBV5-1,TRBD1,many,TRBJ2-7,CASSGGQGRSYEQYF,TGCGCCAGCAGCGGCGGACAGGGGAGGTCCTACGAGCAGTACTTC
TRBV7-6,.,.,TRBJ2-1,CASSLVTGYNEQFF,TGTGCCAGCAGCTTAGTGACAGGCTACAATGAGCAGTTCTTC
TRBV6-1,.,many,TRBJ2-5,CASSSTSKRETQYF,TGTGCCAGCAGTTCCACTAGCAAGCGGGAGACCCAGTACTTC
TRBV29-1,TRBD2,few,TRBJ2-1,CSRTSWDNEQFF,TGCTCTCGGACTAGCTGGGACAATGAGCAGTTCTTC
TRBV29-1,TRBD1,many,TRBJ2-1,CSVERDRGYNEQFF,TGCAGCGTTGAAAGGGACAGGGGTTACAATGAGCAGTTCTTC
TRBV2,.,many,TRBJ1-1,CASSKDSSGAEAFF,TGTGCCAGCAGTAAGGACAGTTCTGGAGCTGAAGCTTTCTTT
TRBV2,.,many,TRBJ2-3,CASSVGTTDTQYF,TGTGCCAGCAGTGTCGGGACAACAGATACGCAGTATTTT
TRBV6-2/TRBV6-3,.,many,TRBJ1-5,CASSYGPGVIDQPQHF,TGTGCCAGCAGTTACGGGCCAGGGGTGATCGATCAGCCCCAGCATTTT
TRBV29-1,TRBD1,few,TRBJ2-7,CSVEGGTGPYEQYF,TGCAGCGTTGAAGGGGGGACAGGGCCCTACGAGCAGTACTTC
TRBV7-9,.,many,TRBJ1-1,CASSLALNRRF,TGTGCCAGCAGCTTAGCGCTTAACCGGAGGTTC
TRBV5-4,.,many,TRBJ2-5,CATRLPQETQYF,TGTGCCACAAGACTCCCCCAAGAGACCCAGTACTTC
TRBV6-5,TRBD1,.,TRBJ2-1,CSSAGGQFEQFF,TGTTCCAGTGCAGGGGGCCAGTTTGAGCAGTTCTTC
TRBV20-1,.,many,TRBJ1-2,CSASWGQGGGYTF,TGCAGTGCTAGCTGGGGCCAAGGGGGAGGCTACACCTTC
TRBV24-1,.,many,TRBJ2-7,CATSDSYKGEQYF,TGTGCCACCAGTGATTCTTATAAGGGCGAGCAGTACTTC
TRBV7-2,.,many,TRBJ1-5,CASSLGYGQSQPQHF,TGTGCCAGCAGCTTAGGGTACGGACAGAGTCAGCCCCAGCATTTT
TRBV5-6,.,many,TRBJ1-1,CASTLRGAGTEAFF,TGTGCCAGTACCCTAAGGGGAGCGGGCACTGAAGCTTTCTTT
TRBV28,.,many,TRBJ1-2,CASSKQGTGGYTF,TGTGCCAGCAGTAAACAGGGAACGGGGGGCTACACCTTC
TRBV19,.,many,TRBJ1-2,CASNLPGRTYGYTF,TGTGCCAGTAATCTACCGGGTCGGACCTATGGCTACACCTTC